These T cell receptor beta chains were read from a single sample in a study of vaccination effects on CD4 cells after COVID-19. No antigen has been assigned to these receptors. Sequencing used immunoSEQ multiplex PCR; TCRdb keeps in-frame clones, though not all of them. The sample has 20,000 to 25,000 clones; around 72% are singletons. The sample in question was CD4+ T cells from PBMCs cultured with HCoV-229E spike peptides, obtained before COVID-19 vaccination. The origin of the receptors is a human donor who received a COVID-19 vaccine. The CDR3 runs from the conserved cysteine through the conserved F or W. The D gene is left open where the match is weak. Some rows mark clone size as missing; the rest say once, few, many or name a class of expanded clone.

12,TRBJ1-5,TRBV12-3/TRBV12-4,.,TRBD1,CATRRGHQPQHF,TGTGCCACCAGGAGGGGGCATCAGCCCCAGCATTTT
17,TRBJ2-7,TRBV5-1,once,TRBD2,CASSLAKGLAGGYEQYF,TGCGCCAGCAGCTTGGCCAAGGGACTAGCGGGAGGCTACGAGCAGTACTTC
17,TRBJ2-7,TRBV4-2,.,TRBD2,CASSRLPPSGASYEQYF,TGTGCCAGCAGCCGACTCCCGCCTAGCGGGGCCTCCTACGAGCAGTACTTC
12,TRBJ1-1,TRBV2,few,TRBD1,CATIGTDTEAFF,TGTGCCACCATAGGGACAGACACTGAAGCTTTCTTT
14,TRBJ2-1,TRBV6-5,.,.,CASSTGASYNEQFF,TGTGCCAGCTCGACCGGGGCCTCCTACAATGAGCAGTTCTTC
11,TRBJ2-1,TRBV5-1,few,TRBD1,CASRQGNEQFF,TGCGCCAGCAGACAGGGGAATGAGCAGTTCTTC
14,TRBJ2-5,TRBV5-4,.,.,CASSPRGTEETQYF,TGTGCCAGCAGCCCCCGGGGGACAGAAGAGACCCAGTACTTC
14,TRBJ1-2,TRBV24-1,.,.,CATSDWDFNYGYTF,TGTGCCACCAGTGACTGGGACTTTAACTATGGCTACACCTTC
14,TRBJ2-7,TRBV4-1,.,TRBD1,CASSQDLYRGEQYF,TGCGCCAGCAGCCAAGATCTATACAGGGGCGAGCAGTACTTC
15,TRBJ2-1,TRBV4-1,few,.,CASSLTESSYNEQFF,TGCGCCAGCAGCCTGACGGAGAGCTCCTACAATGAGCAGTTCTTC
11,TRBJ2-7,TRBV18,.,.,CASSFDYEQYF,TGTGCCAGCTCTTTCGACTACGAGCAGTACTTC
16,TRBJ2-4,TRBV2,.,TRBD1,CASQTGTGIAKNIQYF,TGTGCCAGTCAGACCGGGACAGGGATAGCCAAAAACATTCAGTACTTC
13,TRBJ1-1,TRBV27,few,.,CASSNTEGQEAFF,TGTGCCAGCAGTAACACAGAGGGACAAGAAGCTTTCTTT
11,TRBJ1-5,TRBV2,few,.,CASSDGQPQHF,TGTGCCAGCAGTGACGGTCAGCCCCAGCATTTT
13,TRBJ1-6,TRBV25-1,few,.,CASSGTPFSPLHF,TGTGCCAGCAGTGGCACCCCTTTTTCACCCCTCCACTTT
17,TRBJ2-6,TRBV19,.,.,CASRNRQGVSGANVLTF,TGTGCCAGTAGAAACCGGCAGGGAGTATCTGGGGCCAACGTCCTGACTTTC
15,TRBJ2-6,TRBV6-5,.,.,CASSTDSSGANVLTF,TGTGCCAGCAGTACGGACAGCTCTGGGGCCAACGTCCTGACTTTC
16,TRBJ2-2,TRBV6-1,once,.,CASSDEGRGGGGELFF,TGTGCCAGCAGTGACGAAGGGAGAGGCGGTGGCGGGGAGCTGTTTTTT
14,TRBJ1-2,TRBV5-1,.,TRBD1,CASSLDRGEYGYTF,TGCGCCAGCAGCTTGGACAGGGGGGAATATGGCTACACCTTC
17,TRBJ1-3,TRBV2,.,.,CASSEFGIGNSGNTIYF,TGTGCCAGCAGTGAATTTGGGATAGGCAACTCTGGAAACACCATATATTTT
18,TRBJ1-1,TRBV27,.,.,CASSFFGDFSERNTEAFF,TGTGCCAGCAGTTTTTTTGGGGACTTCTCTGAGAGGAACACTGAAGCTTTCTTT
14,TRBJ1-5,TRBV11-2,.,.,CASSLARYNQPQHF,TGTGCCAGCAGCTTAGCGCGCTACAATCAGCCCCAGCATTTT
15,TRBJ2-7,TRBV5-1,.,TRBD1,CASSLGPGQNYEQYF,TGCGCCAGCAGCTTGGGTCCGGGACAGAACTACGAGCAGTACTTC
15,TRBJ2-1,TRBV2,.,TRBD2,CAATGENSGGNEQFF,TGTGCCGCCACAGGAGAGAATAGCGGGGGGAATGAGCAGTTCTTC
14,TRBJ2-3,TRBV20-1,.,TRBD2,CSASTSGSTDTQYF,TGCAGTGCTAGTACTAGCGGCAGCACAGATACGCAGTATTTT
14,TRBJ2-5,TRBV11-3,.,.,CTSSLVGRSETQYF,TGTACCAGCAGCTTAGTTGGTAGATCGGAGACCCAGTACTTC
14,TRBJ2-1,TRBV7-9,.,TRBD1,CASSLAGQGGEQFF,TGTGCCAGCAGCCTTGCCGGACAGGGAGGAGAGCAGTTCTTC
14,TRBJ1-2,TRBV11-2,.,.,CASSLDPGVAGYTF,TGTGCCAGCAGCTTAGATCCGGGGGTCGCTGGCTACACCTTC
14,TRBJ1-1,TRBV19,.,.,CASTTGGVNTEAFF,TGTGCCAGTACCACGGGGGGCGTGAACACTGAAGCTTTCTTT
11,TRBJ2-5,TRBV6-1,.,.,CASSEIETQYF,TGTGCCAGCAGTGAAATAGAGACCCAGTACTTC
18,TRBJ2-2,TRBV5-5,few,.,CASSPPARDLWGTGELFF,TGTGCCAGCAGCCCACCAGCCCGGGACCTCTGGGGCACCGGGGAGCTGTTTTTT
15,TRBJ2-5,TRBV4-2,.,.,CASSQGRRNQETQYF,TGTGCCAGCAGCCAAGGTAGGCGGAACCAAGAGACCCAGTACTTC
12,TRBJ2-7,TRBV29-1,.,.,CSAEMGAYEQYF,TGCAGTGCAGAGATGGGGGCCTACGAGCAGTACTTC
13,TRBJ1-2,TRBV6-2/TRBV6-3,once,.,CASSWDIAYGYTF,TGTGCCAGCAGTTGGGACATTGCCTATGGCTACACCTTC
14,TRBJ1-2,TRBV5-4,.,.,CASSSESGAYGYTF,TGTGCCAGCAGCTCGGAATCCGGGGCCTATGGCTACACCTTC
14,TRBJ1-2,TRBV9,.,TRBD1,CASSSRQGSYGYTF,TGTGCCAGCAGCTCCCGACAGGGTTCCTATGGCTACACCTTC
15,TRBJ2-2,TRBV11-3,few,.,CASSTGTSKTGELFF,TGTGCCAGCAGCACCGGGACCTCTAAAACCGGGGAGCTGTTTTTT